This T cell receptor beta chain was obtained from a study of cytomegalovirus exposure and HLA in healthy donors. Findings and caveats of the study: Later analysis demonstrated an association between a missense DCLRE1C variant and TCR beta V- and J-gene trimming.

PCR amplification relied on 60 Vbeta primers (plus 13 Jbeta primers). The repertoire was sequenced with immunoSEQ multiplex PCR; TCRdb's copy has only in-frame clones and lacks some. This repertoire shows around 150,000 clones, 80% found once; its top ten account for roughly 4.7%. As to this clone: Its cognate antigen is unknown.

This CDR3 spans 13 amino acids. Germline loops: CDR1 LNHDA, CDR2 SQIVND (reference sequence). V was shortened by 1 base and J by 7 bases, with 10 bases between the two germline ends. The receptor's source is a man aged 30 to 45 in good health and CMV-seronegative. This chain links TRBV19 with TRBJ2-5; the D gene is possibly TRBD2 (5 bases). Sequencing was carried out using PBMCs. Here the CDR3 DNA reads TGTGCCAGTAGTATAGGAACTAGATCGACCCAGTACTTC. Translation gives CASSIGTRSTQYF.